This record covers a single T cell receptor (beta chain). Study processing details: For nucleated cells, counts were estimated from reference gene primer amplification. Sequenced by immunoSEQ multiplex PCR; TCRdb stores in-frame clones only, minus some. The V and J calls and the clone size are those of that table, but D and trimming were determined from the DNA. The sample lists fewer than 250,000 clones, roughly 86% occurring once. This specimen comes from a study of blood T cell repertoires in COVID-19. Study summary: The study drew acute and convalescent COVID-19 samples from the United States, Italy and Spain. Nucleic acid was either cDNA or gDNA, and it came from T cells, B-cell-depleted T cells, or PBMCs.

The ends were cut back, 8 bases at V and 3 bases at J, with 7 bases in the middle. The CDR3 is made up of 12 amino acids. CDR1 and CDR2 (germline): MNHEY, SMNVEV (reference sequence). The receptor's source is a woman between 65 and 79 years old with active or convalescent COVID-19. Material for sequencing was peripheral blood. This chain connects TRBV27 to TRBJ2-2; D perhaps matches TRBD2 (5 bases). In DNA, the CDR3 is TGTGCCAGCCGGGGTTACACCGGGGAGCTGTTTTTT. Protein sequence: CASRGYTGELFF.